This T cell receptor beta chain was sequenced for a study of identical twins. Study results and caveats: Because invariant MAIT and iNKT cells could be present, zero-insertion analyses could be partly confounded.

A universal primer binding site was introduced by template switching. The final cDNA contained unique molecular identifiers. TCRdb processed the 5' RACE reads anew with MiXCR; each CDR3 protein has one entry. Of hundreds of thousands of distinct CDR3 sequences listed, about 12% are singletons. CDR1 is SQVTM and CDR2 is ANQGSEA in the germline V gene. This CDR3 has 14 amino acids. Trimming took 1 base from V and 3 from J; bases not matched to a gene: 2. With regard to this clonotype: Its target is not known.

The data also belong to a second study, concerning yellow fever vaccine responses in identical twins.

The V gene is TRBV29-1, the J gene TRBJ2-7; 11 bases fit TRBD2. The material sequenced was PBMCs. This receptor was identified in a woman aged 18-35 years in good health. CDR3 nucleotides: TGCAGCGTTGAAGGACTAGCGGGACGCTACGAGCAGTACTTC. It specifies CSVEGLAGRYEQYF.